The T cell receptor (beta chain) under discussion was sequenced for a study of CD8+ T cells in alopecia areata. Treatment given: oral pan-JAK inhibitor, 5-10 mg twice daily. A remark on this clone: The antigen remains unidentified.

Trimming left V 6 bases short and J 6 bases short, with 17 bases between. In germline, CDR1 is SNHLY, CDR2 FYNNEI. This CDR3 spans 14 amino acids. Study-level points and caveats: The study found that many expanded lesional clones persisted in scalp and blood during tofacitinib.

Extracted from the samples, RNA was reverse transcribed into cDNA to serve as the sequencing template. TCRdb's table, derived via immunoSEQ multiplex PCR, lists solely in-frame clones and lacks some. The sample lists under 200,000 clones; roughly 60% were seen once. The chain employs TRBV2 and TRBJ1-1; D gene ambiguous. The clonotype comes from a human donor with alopecia areata. Source: CD4+ T cells sorted from blood, taken at week 24, from a patient treated with tofacitinib. For the CDR3, the DNA is TGTGCCAGCAGCGTCGCCATGGTGGGTGCTGAAGCTTTCTTT. As protein: CASSVAMVGAEAFF.